A selection of T cell receptor beta chains follows, all from one sample in a study of blood T cell repertoires in COVID-19. The repertoire was sequenced with immunoSEQ multiplex PCR; TCRdb's copy has only in-frame clones and lacks some. The top ten hold 2.2% of the sample, which has more than 250,000 clones, 75% to 90% seen once. Sequences were obtained from PBMCs or T cells enriched from blood (not recorded which). Receptors originate from a man aged 30-40 years who had recovered from COVID-19. CDR3s leave out the opening cysteine and the closing phenylalanine or tryptophan. Fields, in order: J gene, V gene, CDR3 protein.

TRBJ1-1 TRBV27 ASSTRQDGNTEAF
TRBJ2-3 TRBV19 ATTGLAGDTDTQY
TRBJ2-2 TRBV9 ASSVDFGTNTGELF
TRBJ2-7 TRBV5-1 ASSYSPTYEQY
TRBJ1-2 TRBV7-3 ASSSGQGYGYT
TRBJ1-1 TRBV5-1 ASSSPGQTIINTEAF
TRBJ2-6 TRBV20-1 SASLAGGANVLT
TRBJ1-1 TRBV6-2/TRBV6-3 ASSYSTASMNTEAF
TRBJ2-1 TRBV9 ASSETLRGFNEQF
TRBJ1-3 TRBV4-3 ASSQVAGLTPSGNTIY
TRBJ2-1 TRBV29-1 SVGGGQESSYNEQF
TRBJ2-3 TRBV4-2 ASSQGQGVTDTQY
TRBJ1-6 TRBV14 ASSQVAAGNSPLH
TRBJ1-2 TRBV5-6 ASTKGQGYYGYT
TRBJ1-3 TRBV5-1 ASSETDRSSGNTIY
TRBJ2-3 TRBV9 ASSELAVSTDTQY
TRBJ1-6 TRBV7-9 AISAGDSYNSPLH
TRBJ1-1 TRBV11-2 ASSLDARGTEAF
TRBJ1-3 TRBV5-4 ASSQGGTGVVGNTIY
TRBJ2-3 TRBV29-1 SVGALAGDTQY
TRBJ1-1 TRBV30 ASHRGNTEAF
TRBJ2-2 TRBV10-3 AISRTGANTGELF
TRBJ2-1 TRBV4-1 ASSQEPSGGFNEQF
TRBJ2-6 TRBV4-2 ASSQQARGRYGANVLT
TRBJ1-5 TRBV2 ASKDRGSSNQPQH
TRBJ2-1 TRBV7-8 ASSPLISGGAIGQF
TRBJ1-5 TRBV6-2/TRBV6-3 ASSPSAGTQPQH
TRBJ1-1 TRBV7-9 ASSLLDRDTEAF
TRBJ1-1 TRBV3-1/TRBV3-2 ASSTNRGTEAF
TRBJ1-1 TRBV23-1 ASSQSKDRGNTEAF
TRBJ2-3 TRBV2 ATETPLEDTQY
TRBJ1-2 TRBV7-8 ASSAGTGANYGYT
TRBJ1-1 TRBV4-3 ASSQDIRTTLNTEAF
TRBJ2-7 TRBV7-2 ASSFGNRQLFSYEQY
TRBJ1-1 TRBV15 ATSRIRQGNTEAF
TRBJ1-5 TRBV7-8 ASSLAGGGYSNQPQH
TRBJ2-2 TRBV13 ASSSPHPWDTNTGELF